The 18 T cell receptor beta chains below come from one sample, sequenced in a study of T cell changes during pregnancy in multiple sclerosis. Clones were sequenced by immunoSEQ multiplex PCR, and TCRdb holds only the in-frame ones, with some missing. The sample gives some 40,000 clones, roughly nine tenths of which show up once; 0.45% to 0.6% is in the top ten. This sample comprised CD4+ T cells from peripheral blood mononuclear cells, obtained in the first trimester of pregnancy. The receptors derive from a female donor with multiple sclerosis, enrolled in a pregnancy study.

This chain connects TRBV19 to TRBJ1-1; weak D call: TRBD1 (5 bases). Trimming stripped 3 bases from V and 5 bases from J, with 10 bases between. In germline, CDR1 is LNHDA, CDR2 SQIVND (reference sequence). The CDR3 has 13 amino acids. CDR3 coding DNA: TGTGCCAGTAGTATCCAGGGAGGGACTGAAGCTTTCTTT. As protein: CASSIQGGTEAFF.

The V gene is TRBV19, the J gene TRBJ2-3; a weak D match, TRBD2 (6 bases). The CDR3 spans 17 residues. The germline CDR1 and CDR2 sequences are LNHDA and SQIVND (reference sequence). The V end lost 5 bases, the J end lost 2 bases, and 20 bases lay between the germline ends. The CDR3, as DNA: TGTGCCAGTAGTTTCGGGGGAAGACAACGGGCCACAGATACGCAGTATTTT. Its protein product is CASSFGGRQRATDTQYF.

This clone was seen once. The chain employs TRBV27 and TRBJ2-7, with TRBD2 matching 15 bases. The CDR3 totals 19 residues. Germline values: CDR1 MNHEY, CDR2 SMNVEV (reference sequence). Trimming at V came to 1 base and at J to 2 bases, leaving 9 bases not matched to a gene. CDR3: CASSLLPGLAGGLPYEQYF. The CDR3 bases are TGTGCCAGCAGTTTATTACCGGGACTAGCGGGAGGATTGCCCTACGAGCAGTACTTC.

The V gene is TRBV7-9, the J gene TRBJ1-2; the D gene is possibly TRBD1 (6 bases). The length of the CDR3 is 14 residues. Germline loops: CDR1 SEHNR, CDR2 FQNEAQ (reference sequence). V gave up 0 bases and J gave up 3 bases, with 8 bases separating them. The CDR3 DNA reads TGTGCCAGCAGCTTAGCGGACAGTTACTATGGCTACACCTTC. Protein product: CASSLADSYYGYTF. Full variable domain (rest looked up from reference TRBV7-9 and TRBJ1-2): DTGVSQNPRHKITKRGQNVTFRCDPISEHNRLYWYRQTLGQGPEFLTYFQNEAQLEKSRLLSDRFSAERPKGSFSTLEIQRTEQGDSAMYLCASSLADSYYGYTFGSGTRLTVV.

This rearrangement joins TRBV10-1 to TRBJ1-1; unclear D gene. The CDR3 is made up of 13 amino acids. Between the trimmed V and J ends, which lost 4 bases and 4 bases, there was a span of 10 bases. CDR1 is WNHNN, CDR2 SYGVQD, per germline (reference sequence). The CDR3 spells CASSAIRGTEAFF. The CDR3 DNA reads TGCGCCAGCAGTGCGATTCGGGGCACTGAAGCTTTCTTT.

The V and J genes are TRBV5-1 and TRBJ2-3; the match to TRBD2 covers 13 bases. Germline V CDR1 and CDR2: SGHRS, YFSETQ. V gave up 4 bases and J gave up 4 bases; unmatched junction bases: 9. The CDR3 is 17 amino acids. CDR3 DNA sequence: TGCGCCAGCAGCGCCGGGACTAGCGGGACAGGTGCAGATACGCAGTATTTT. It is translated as CASSAGTSGTGADTQYF.

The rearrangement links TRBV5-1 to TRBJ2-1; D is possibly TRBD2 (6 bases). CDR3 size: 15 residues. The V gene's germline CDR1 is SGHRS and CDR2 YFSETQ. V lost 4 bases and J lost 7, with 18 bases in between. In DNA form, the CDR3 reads TGCGCCAGCAGCGCCTCGGGGCTAGCGCGAAATGAGCAGTTCTTC. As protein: CASSASGLARNEQFF. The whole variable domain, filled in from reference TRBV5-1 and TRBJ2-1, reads KAGVTQTPRYLIKTRGQQVTLSCSPISGHRSVSWYQQTPGQGLQFLFEYFSETQRNKGNFPGRFSGRQFSNSRSEMNVSTLELGDSALYLCASSASGLARNEQFFGPGTRLTVL.

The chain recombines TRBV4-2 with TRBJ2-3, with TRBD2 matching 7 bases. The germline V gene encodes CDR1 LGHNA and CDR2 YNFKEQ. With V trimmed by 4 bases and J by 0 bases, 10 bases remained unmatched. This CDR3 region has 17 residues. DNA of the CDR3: TGTGCCAGCAGCCCTTGGGCTAGCGGAACTAGCACAGATACGCAGTATTTT. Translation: CASSPWASGTSTDTQYF.

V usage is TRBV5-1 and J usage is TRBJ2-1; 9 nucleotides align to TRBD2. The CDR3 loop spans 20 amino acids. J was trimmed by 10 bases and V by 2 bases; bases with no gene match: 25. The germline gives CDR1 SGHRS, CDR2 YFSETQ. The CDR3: CASSLWGGRAIGSGLVEQFF. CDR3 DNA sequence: TGCGCCAGCAGCTTATGGGGCGGGAGGGCCATCGGCTCCGGTTTGGTCGAGCAGTTCTTC.

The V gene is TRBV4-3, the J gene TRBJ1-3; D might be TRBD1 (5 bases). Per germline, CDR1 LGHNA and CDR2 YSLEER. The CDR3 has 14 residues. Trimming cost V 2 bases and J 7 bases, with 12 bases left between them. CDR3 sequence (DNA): TGCGCCAGCAGCCAATCTGTCAGGGTGAACACCATATATTTT. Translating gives CASSQSVRVNTIYF.

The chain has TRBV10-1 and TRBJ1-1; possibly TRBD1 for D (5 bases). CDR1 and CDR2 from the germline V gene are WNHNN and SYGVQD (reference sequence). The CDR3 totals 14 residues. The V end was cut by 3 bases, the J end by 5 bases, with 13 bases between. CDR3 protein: CASSENGGETEAFF. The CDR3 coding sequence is TGCGCCAGCAGTGAAAACGGGGGGGAGACTGAAGCTTTCTTT.

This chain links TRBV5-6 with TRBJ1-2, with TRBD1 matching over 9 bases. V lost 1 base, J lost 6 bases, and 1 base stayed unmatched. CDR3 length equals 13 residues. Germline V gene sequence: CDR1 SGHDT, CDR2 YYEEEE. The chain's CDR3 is CASSLNRGHGYTF. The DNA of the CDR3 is TGTGCCAGCAGCTTGAACAGGGGGCATGGCTACACCTTC.

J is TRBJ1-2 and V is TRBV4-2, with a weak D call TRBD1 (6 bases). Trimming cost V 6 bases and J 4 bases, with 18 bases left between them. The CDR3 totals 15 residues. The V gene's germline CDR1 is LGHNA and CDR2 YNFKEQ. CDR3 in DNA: TGTGCCAGCAGTTTTTTCAGGGGATTGGGCTATGGCTACACCTTC. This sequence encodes CASSFFRGLGYGYTF.

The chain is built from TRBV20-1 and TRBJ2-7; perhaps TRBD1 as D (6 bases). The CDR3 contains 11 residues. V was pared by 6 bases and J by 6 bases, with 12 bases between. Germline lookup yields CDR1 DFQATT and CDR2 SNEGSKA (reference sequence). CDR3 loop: CSAIRGGEQYF. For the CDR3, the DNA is TGCAGTGCCATCAGGGGTGGCGAGCAGTACTTC.

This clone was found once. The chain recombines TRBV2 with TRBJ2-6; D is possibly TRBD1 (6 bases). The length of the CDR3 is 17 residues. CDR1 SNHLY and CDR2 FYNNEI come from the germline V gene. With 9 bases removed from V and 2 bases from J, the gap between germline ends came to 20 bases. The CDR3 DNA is TGTGCCAGTACAGAAGGGGGTGGGCTACCTGGGGCCAACGTCCTGACTTTC. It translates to CASTEGGGLPGANVLTF.

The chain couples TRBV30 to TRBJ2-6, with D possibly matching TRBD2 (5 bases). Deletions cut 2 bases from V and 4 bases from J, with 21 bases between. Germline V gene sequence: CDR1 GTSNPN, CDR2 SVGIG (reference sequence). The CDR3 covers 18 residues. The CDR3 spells CAWSYPKRGLSGANVLTF. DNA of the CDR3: TGTGCCTGGAGTTACCCAAAAAGAGGGCTCTCCGGGGCCAACGTCCTGACTTTC.

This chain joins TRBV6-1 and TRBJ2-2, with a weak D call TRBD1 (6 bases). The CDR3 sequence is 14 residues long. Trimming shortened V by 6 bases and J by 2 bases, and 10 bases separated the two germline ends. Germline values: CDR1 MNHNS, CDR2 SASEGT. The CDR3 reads CASRSTGNTGELFF. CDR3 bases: TGTGCCAGCAGATCGACAGGAAACACCGGGGAGCTGTTTTTT.

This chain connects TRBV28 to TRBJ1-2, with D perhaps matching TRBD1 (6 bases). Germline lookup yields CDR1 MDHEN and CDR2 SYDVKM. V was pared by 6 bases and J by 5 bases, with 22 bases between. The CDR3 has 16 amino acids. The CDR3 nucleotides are TGTGCCAGCAGCTCTGGGACATTCTCTCCCCTTTATGGCTACACCTTC. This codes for CASSSGTFSPLYGYTF.